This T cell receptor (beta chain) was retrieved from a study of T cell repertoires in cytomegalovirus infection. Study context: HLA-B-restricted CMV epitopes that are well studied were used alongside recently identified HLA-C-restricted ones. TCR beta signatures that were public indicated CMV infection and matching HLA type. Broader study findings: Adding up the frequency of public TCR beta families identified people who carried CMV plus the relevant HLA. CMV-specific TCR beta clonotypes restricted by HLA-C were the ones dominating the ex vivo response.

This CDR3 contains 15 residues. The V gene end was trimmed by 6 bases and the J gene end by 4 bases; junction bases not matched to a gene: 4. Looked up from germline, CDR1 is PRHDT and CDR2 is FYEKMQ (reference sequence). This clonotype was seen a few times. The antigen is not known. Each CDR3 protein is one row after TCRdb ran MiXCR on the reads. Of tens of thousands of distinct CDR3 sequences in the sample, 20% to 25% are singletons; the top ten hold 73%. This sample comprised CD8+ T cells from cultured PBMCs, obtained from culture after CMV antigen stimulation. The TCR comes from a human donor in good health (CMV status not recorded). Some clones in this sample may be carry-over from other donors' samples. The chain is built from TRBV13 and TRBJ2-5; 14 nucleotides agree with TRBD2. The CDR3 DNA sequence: TGTGCCAGCAGTTCGACTAGCGGGGGGGCAGAGACCCAGTACTTC. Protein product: CASSSTSGGAETQYF. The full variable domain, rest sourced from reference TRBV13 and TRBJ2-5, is AAGVIQSPRHLIKEKRETATLKCYPIPRHDTVYWYQQGPGQDPQFLISFYEKMQSDKGSIPDRFSAQQFSDYHSELNMSSLELGDSALYFCASSSTSGGAETQYFGPGTRLLVL.